This T cell receptor (beta chain) was found in a study of blood T cells in healthy people across ages. Across the whole study: Capture by template switching was about one barcoded beta molecule per two T cells.

Germline values: CDR1 PRHDT, CDR2 FYEKMQ (reference sequence). V lost 5 bases, J lost 7 bases, and 6 bases lay in between. The CDR3 has 11 amino acids. Remarks on this clonotype: Its antigen is not known.

Through a sample-barcoded 5' primer and a J-beta primer mix, a second PCR was run for about 6 to 11 cycles. Carrying 12 random nucleotides, a template-switch adaptor labeled each individual cDNA molecule. TCRdb redid the calling of the 5' RACE reads with MiXCR, one entry per CDR3 protein. The table includes about 1.4 million distinct CDR3 sequences, around 59% detected once. Study-wide results and limits: CMV infection status of these donors was not known.

Donation came from healthy Caucasian individuals in Russia who were aged roughly 6 to 95. Material for sequencing was blood. This sequence joins TRBV13 and TRBJ2-1; no firm D call. The sequence was collected from a man younger than 35 in good health. CDR3: CASSKSNEQFF. The CDR3 region has the DNA TGTGCCAGCAGCAAGAGTAATGAGCAGTTCTTC.